The 8 T cell receptor beta chains below come from one sample, sequenced in a study of cytomegalovirus exposure and HLA in healthy donors. Libraries were prepared by immunoSEQ multiplex PCR; TCRdb keeps only in-frame clonotypes and omits some of them. The sample lists over 100,000 clones, 88% occurring once. The sample taken for sequencing was PBMCs. These receptor sequences come from a woman younger than 30 in good health and CMV-seronegative.

This chain links TRBV18 with TRBJ1-5, with 7 bases fitting TRBD1. Germline-derived CDR1 and CDR2 are KGHSH and LQKENI. CDR3 size: 15 residues. V gave up 6 bases and J gave up 5 bases; unmatched junction bases: 10. The CDR3 bases are TGTGCCAGCTCCCCTAAGGGACAGCTCGATCAGCCCCAGCATTTT. This sequence encodes CASSPKGQLDQPQHF.

The chain is built from TRBV9 and TRBJ2-1; 9 nucleotides match TRBD2. The CDR3 consists of 15 residues. The germline V gene encodes CDR1 SGDLS and CDR2 YYNGEE. Losses at the gene ends were 0 bases for V and 6 bases for J; bases not matched to a gene: 4. CDR3 loop: CASSVDAGGFNEQFF. CDR3 nucleotide sequence: TGTGCCAGCAGCGTAGATGCGGGAGGGTTCAATGAGCAGTTCTTC.

The chain employs TRBV5-4 and TRBJ2-5; D is possibly TRBD2 (5 bases). The CDR3 runs 14 residues. V shed 4 bases and J shed 5 bases, with 15 bases lying between them. Germline loops: CDR1 SGHNT, CDR2 YYREEE (reference sequence). The CDR3 spells CASSMDLSEETQYF. In nucleotides, the CDR3 is TGTGCCAGCAGCATGGACTTAAGCGAGGAGACCCAGTACTTC.

The chain carries TRBV9 and TRBJ2-3, with D possibly TRBD2 on 6 matching bases. V dropped 0 bases and J dropped 6 bases, with 11 bases sitting between them. This CDR3 has 14 amino acids. The germline gives CDR1 SGDLS, CDR2 YYNGEE. This CDR3 reads CASSVDRELDTQYF. In DNA form, the CDR3 reads TGTGCCAGCAGCGTAGATCGGGAGCTTGATACGCAGTATTTT. The full variable domain, its missing parts supplied by reference TRBV9 and TRBJ2-3, is DSGVTQTPKHLITATGQRVTLRCSPRSGDLSVYWYQQSLDQGLQFLIQYYNGEERAKGNILERFSAQQFPDLHSELNLSSLELGDSALYFCASSVDRELDTQYFGPGTRLTVL.

The rearrangement joins TRBV6-5 to TRBJ2-7; D gene unclear. CDR1 and CDR2 (germline): MNHEY, SVGAGI. Trimming removed 0 bases at V and 3 bases at J, with 6 bases between. The CDR3 consists of 13 residues. The CDR3 loop reads CASSYSTGYEQYF. CDR3 nucleotides: TGTGCCAGCAGTTACTCGACGGGCTACGAGCAGTACTTC.

The chain employs TRBV19 and TRBJ2-1; possible D gene TRBD1, 6 bases. Trimming removed 6 bases from V and 3 bases from J, with 12 bases in between. The germline gives CDR1 LNHDA, CDR2 SQIVND (reference sequence). CDR3 length: 14 amino acids. The CDR3 reads CASRRQVGYNEQFF. In DNA form, the CDR3 reads TGTGCCAGTAGGAGACAGGTAGGCTACAATGAGCAGTTCTTC.

This chain uses TRBV5-4 with TRBJ2-3; D call uncertain. Germline values: CDR1 SGHNT, CDR2 YYREEE (reference sequence). The length of the CDR3 is 11 residues. With 2 bases removed from V and 6 bases from J, the gap between germline ends came to 4 bases. CDR3 DNA: TGTGCCAGCAGCTTTGGCGATACGCAGTATTTT. Encoded protein: CASSFGDTQYF. The full variable domain, completed using reference TRBV5-4 and TRBJ2-3, is ETGVTQSPTHLIKTRGQQVTLRCSSQSGHNTVSWYQQALGQGPQFIFQYYREEENGRGNFPPRFSGLQFPNYSSELNVNALELDDSALYLCASSFGDTQYFGPGTRLTVL.

The chain couples TRBV28 to TRBJ2-7; TRBD1 agrees at 7 bases. V shed 4 bases, J shed 2 bases, and the junction held 5 bases outside the gene matches. Germline assignment: CDR1 MDHEN and CDR2 SYDVKM. This CDR3 is 14 amino acids long. The DNA of the CDR3 is TGTGCCAGCAGTTCCGGGACAGCCGCCTACGAGCAGTACTTC. This gives the protein CASSSGTAAYEQYF. The full variable domain, in which reference TRBV28 and TRBJ2-7 provide the parts outside the CDR3, is DVKVTQSSRYLVKRTGEKVFLECVQDMDHENMFWYRQDPGLGLRLIYFSYDVKMKEKGDIPEGYSVSREKKERFSLILESASTNQTSMYLCASSSGTAAYEQYFGPGTRLTVT.